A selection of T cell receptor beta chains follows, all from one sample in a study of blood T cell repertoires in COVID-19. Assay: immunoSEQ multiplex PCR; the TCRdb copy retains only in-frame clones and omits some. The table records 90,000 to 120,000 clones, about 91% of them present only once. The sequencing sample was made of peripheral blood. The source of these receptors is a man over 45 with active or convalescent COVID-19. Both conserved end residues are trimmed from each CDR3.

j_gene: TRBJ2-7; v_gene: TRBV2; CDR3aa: ATARTSGSYEQY
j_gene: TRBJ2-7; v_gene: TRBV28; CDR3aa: ASSHWTSGYEQY
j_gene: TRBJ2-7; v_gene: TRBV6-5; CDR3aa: ASSYKGPYEQY
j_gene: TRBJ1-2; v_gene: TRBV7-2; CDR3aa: ASSLALVGGAYGYT
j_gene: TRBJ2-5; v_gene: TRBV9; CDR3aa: ASSLRAGLGTQY
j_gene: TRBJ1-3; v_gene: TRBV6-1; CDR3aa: ASSDEGNTIY
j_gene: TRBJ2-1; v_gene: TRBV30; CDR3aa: ARTGGLDNEQF
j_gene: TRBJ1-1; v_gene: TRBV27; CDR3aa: ASSFLRNTEAF
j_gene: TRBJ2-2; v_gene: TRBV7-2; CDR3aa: ASRWGSGRGELF
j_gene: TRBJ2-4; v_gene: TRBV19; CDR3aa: ASSIGGRGFGGAKNIQY
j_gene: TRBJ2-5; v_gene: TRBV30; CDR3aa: AWSVYRGQTQY
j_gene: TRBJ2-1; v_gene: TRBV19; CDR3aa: ASSRTGTTYNEQF
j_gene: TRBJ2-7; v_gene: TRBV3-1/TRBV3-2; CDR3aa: ASSQGSWGRGYEQY
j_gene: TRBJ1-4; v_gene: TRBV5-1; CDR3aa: ASSFGTGGEKLF
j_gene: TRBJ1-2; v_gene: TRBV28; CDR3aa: ASRKLRTGLFNYGYT
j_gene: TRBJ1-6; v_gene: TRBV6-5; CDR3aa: ATLPTGANSPLH
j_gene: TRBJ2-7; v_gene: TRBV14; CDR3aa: ASGLQTLNYEQY
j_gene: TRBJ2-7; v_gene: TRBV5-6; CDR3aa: ASSLARDGSSYEQY
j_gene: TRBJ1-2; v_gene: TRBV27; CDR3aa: ASSLTAQQGANYGYT
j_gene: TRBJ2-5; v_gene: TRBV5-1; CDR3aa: ASSRTTGEQETQY
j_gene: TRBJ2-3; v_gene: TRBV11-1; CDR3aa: ASSSQAKVTDTQY
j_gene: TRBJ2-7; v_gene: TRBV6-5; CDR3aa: ASSLDNYEQY
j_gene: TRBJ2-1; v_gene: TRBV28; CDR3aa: ASREAGAYNEQF
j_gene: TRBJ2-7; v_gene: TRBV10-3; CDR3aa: AIGSYEQY
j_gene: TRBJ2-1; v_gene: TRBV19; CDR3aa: ASRPAGGGEQF
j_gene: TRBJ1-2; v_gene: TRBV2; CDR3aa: AGFRGYGYT
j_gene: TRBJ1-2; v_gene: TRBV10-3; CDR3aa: ASRSGGQGNGYT
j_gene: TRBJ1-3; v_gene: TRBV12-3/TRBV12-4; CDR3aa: ASYSGNTIY
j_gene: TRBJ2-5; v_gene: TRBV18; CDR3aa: ASSPPSGTNQETQY
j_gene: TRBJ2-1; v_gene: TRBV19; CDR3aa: ASSVRSSYEQF
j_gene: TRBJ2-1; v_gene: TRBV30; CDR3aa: AWAPGTSGRNEQF
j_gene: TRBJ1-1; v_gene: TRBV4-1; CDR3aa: ASSQDPGRDTEAF
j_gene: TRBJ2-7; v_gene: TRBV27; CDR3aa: ASSDRSGADEQY
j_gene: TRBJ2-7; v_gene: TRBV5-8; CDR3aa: ASSRQDAYEQY
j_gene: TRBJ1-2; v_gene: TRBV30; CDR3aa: AWSNPGANYGYT
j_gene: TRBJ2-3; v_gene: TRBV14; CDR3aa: ASSGAGSTDTQY
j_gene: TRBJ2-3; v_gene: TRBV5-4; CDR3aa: ASSLSTDTQY
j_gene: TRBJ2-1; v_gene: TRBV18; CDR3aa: ASSPQNEQF
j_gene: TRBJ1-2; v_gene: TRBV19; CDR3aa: ASRIQGDGYT
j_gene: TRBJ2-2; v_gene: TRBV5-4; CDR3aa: ASRSGQGEAGELF
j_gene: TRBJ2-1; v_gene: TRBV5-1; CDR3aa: ASSPGGLAGARPF
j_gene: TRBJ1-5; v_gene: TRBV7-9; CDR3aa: ASSRGRDNQPQH